This is a list of T cell receptor beta chains from one sample in a study of T-cell memory formation after mild COVID-19. TCRdb ran MiXCR on the 5' RACE reads and lists one entry per CDR3 protein. This table has tens of thousands of distinct CDR3 sequences, more than 13% appearing once. Material for sequencing was PBMCs or a T cell subset sorted from them (not recorded which). The receptors were gathered from a man aged 18 to 35 who had mild COVID-19 (a few samples of this study predate the infection). Cell type and time point are not known. Each CDR3 is given with its conserved first and last residue. Each record gives: D gene, V gene, clone size, J gene, CDR3 protein, CDR3 DNA. The D gene is left open where the match is weak. Expanded clones are given a class, and other clones once, few, many or no size at all.

>.|TRBV5-1|.|TRBJ2-6
CASSLAVAGAGSWANVLTF
TGCGCCAGCAGCTTGGCAGTCGCAGGGGCAGGTAGTTGGGCCAACGTCCTGACTTTC
>.|TRBV5-1|many|TRBJ2-1
CASSFFAGAANEQFF
TGCGCCAGCAGCTTTTTCGCGGGGGCCGCCAATGAGCAGTTCTTC
>.|TRBV20-1|few|TRBJ1-5
CSARSLKEVQPQHF
TGCAGTGCTAGGTCTCTGAAGGAAGTTCAGCCCCAGCATTTT
>TRBD1|TRBV7-6|many|TRBJ2-4
CASSSGTGIQYF
TGTGCCAGCAGCTCGGGGACAGGCATTCAGTACTTC
>.|TRBV4-1|few|TRBJ2-1
CASSQGYSVSYNEQFF
TGCGCCAGCAGCCAAGGCTACTCCGTTTCCTACAATGAGCAGTTCTTC
>.|TRBV7-6|few|TRBJ2-3
CASSLEVANTDTQYF
TGTGCCAGCAGCTTAGAAGTAGCGAACACAGATACGCAGTATTTT
>TRBD1|TRBV13|few|TRBJ1-4
CASSGNPGQAMIEKLFF
TGTGCCAGCAGCGGGAACCCGGGACAGGCGATGATTGAAAAACTGTTTTTT
>.|TRBV6-2/TRBV6-3|.|TRBJ2-2
CASSRLRGSGELFF
TGTGCCAGCAGCCGCCTGCGGGGATCCGGGGAGCTGTTTTTT
>.|TRBV12-3/TRBV12-4|.|TRBJ1-2
CASSFSIGPTKKDGYTF
TGTGCCAGCAGTTTCTCTATCGGCCCTACCAAAAAGGATGGCTACACCTTC
>TRBD1|TRBV6-2/TRBV6-3|.|TRBJ2-5
CASSYLPTGNQETQYF
TGTGCCAGCAGTTACCTCCCGACAGGGAACCAAGAGACCCAGTACTTC
>TRBD1|TRBV20-1|.|TRBJ1-5
CSAREGGDRQPQHF
TGCAGTGCTAGGGAGGGAGGGGACAGGCAGCCCCAGCATTTT
>TRBD1|TRBV7-9|.|TRBJ1-2
CASSSSSTGSDGYTF
TGTGCCAGCAGCTCTTCGTCGACAGGGTCGGATGGCTACACCTTC
>.|TRBV20-1|.|TRBJ2-5
CSARDLREETQYF
TGCAGTGCTAGAGATTTAAGGGAAGAGACCCAGTACTTC
>TRBD1|TRBV29-1|.|TRBJ1-2
CSVLTTGQWPGYTF
TGCAGCGTTTTAACGACAGGGCAATGGCCTGGCTACACCTTC
>TRBD1|TRBV19|.|TRBJ2-2
CASSPWDRGNTGELFF
TGTGCCAGTAGTCCCTGGGACAGGGGTAACACCGGGGAGCTGTTTTTT
>TRBD1|TRBV11-1|few|TRBJ2-2
CASSYPRDRTNTGELFF
TGTGCCAGCAGCTACCCCCGGGACAGAACGAACACCGGGGAGCTGTTTTTT
>.|TRBV6-2/TRBV6-3|few|TRBJ2-3
CASSGVSWTDTQYF
TGTGCCAGCAGCGGGGTTAGTTGGACAGATACGCAGTATTTT
>TRBD2|TRBV4-1|.|TRBJ2-5
CASSQPGGEETQYF
TGCGCCAGCAGCCAACCTGGGGGGGAAGAGACCCAGTACTTC
>.|TRBV13|.|TRBJ1-5
CASSPWGQPQHF
TGTGCCAGCAGTCCTTGGGGACAGCCCCAGCATTTT
>.|TRBV30|few|TRBJ2-1
CAWSVGYNEQFF
TGTGCCTGGAGCGTGGGCTACAATGAGCAGTTCTTC
>TRBD2|TRBV6-4|many|TRBJ2-3
CASSESSGGPTDTQYF
TGTGCCAGCAGTGAGTCTAGCGGGGGGCCCACAGATACGCAGTATTTT
>.|TRBV2|.|TRBJ2-7
CASRARGFYEQYF
TGTGCCAGCAGAGCGCGAGGGTTCTACGAGCAGTACTTC
>.|TRBV6-2/TRBV6-3|.|TRBJ2-4
CASSVVGGLGNIQYF
TGTGCCAGCAGCGTAGTGGGAGGCCTCGGAAACATTCAGTACTTC
>.|TRBV2|.|TRBJ2-3
CASRGAYTDTQYF
TGTGCCAGCAGAGGGGCCTACACAGATACGCAGTATTTT
>.|TRBV10-3|.|TRBJ1-1
CAISESGQTEAFF
TGTGCCATCAGTGAGTCAGGTCAGACAGAAGCTTTCTTT
>.|TRBV6-5|.|TRBJ2-3
CASSYSILYTDTQYF
TGTGCCAGCAGTTACTCTATACTTTACACAGATACGCAGTATTTT
>TRBD1|TRBV29-1|few|TRBJ2-1
CSLEQGYNEQFF
TGCAGCCTCGAACAGGGGTACAATGAGCAGTTCTTC
>.|TRBV12-3/TRBV12-4|.|TRBJ2-1
CASSSEGNEQFF
TGTGCCAGCAGTTCTGAAGGGAATGAGCAGTTCTTC
>.|TRBV20-1|few|TRBJ1-5
CSARGGGRNQPQHF
TGCAGTGCTAGAGGCGGGGGACGCAATCAGCCCCAGCATTTT
>.|TRBV7-9|.|TRBJ2-5
CASCRSRETQYF
TGTGCCAGTTGTCGGTCCCGTGAGACCCAGTACTTC
>.|TRBV6-2/TRBV6-3|.|TRBJ2-7
CASSYGSGAEQYF
TGTGCCAGCAGTTACGGGTCGGGGGCCGAGCAGTACTTC
>TRBD1|TRBV18|few|TRBJ1-4
CASSPTGPATNEKLFF
TGTGCCAGCTCACCGACAGGGCCGGCAACTAATGAAAAACTGTTTTTT
>.|TRBV24-1|.|TRBJ1-5
CATSDPWDHQPQHF
TGTGCCACCAGTGACCCCTGGGACCATCAGCCCCAGCATTTT
>.|TRBV20-1|.|TRBJ2-5
CSASGGVQKETQYF
TGCAGTGCTAGTGGAGGTGTGCAGAAAGAGACCCAGTACTTC
>.|TRBV9|once|TRBJ1-1
CASSVGGRLNTEAFF
TGTGCCAGCAGCGTAGGAGGCAGGCTGAACACTGAAGCCTTCTTT
>.|TRBV19|.|TRBJ1-5
CASEGVNQPQHF
TGTGCCAGTGAGGGGGTCAATCAGCCCCAGCATTTT
>.|TRBV11-2|few|TRBJ2-3
CASSLELGYPSTDTQYF
TGTGCCAGCAGCCTTGAACTGGGCTATCCTAGCACAGATACGCAGTATTTT
>.|TRBV20-1|many|TRBJ1-2
CSARPADGLGGYTF
TGCAGTGCTAGACCAGCGGACGGCCTCGGTGGCTACACCTTC
>TRBD2|TRBV7-2|many|TRBJ2-3
CASSLVPAGSTDTQYF
TGTGCCAGCAGCTTAGTCCCAGCGGGGAGCACAGATACGCAGTATTTT
>.|TRBV5-6|.|TRBJ2-3
CASTLRDGAQYF
TGTGCCAGCACCCTGAGGGACGGAGCGCAGTATTTT
>.|TRBV7-9|.|TRBJ1-2
CASSFPEGLFGYTF
TGTGCCAGCAGCTTTCCGGAGGGCCTTTTTGGCTACACCTTC
>.|TRBV25-1|few|TRBJ1-2
CASSEPGSNYGYTF
TGTGCCAGCAGTGAACCAGGCAGTAACTATGGCTACACCTTC